One sample yielded the 7 T cell receptor beta chains listed below, sequenced in a study of cytomegalovirus exposure and HLA in healthy donors (dated by TCRdb to 2016 to 2017). Libraries came from the immunoSEQ multiplex PCR assay. A mixture of 60 forward primers for TCR Vbeta segments and 13 reverse primers for TCR Jbeta segments was used in the multiplex PCR. The source is immuneACCESS, and TCRdb retained only in-frame sequences with V and J called. Part of the clones is not carried over; for the studies checked, unresolved V genes explain less than half of this, and the remainder is unexplained. This sample has 120,000 to 150,000 clones in its table, and approximately 79% of those were observed once. The top ten clonotypes cover 2.9% of the sample. What was sequenced was PBMCs. These TCRs come from a woman in her twenties or thirties in good health and CMV-seronegative.

The gene calls are TRBV7-2 and TRBJ2-5, with D unclear. V lost 5 bases, J lost 7 bases, and 8 bases lay in between. Germline V gene data show CDR1 as SGHTA and CDR2 as FQGNSA. This CDR3 is 11 amino acids long. The CDR3 is CASSLPGTQYF. For the CDR3, the DNA is TGTGCCAGCAGCCTTCCAGGGACCCAGTACTTC. Filled out from reference TRBV7-2 and TRBJ2-5, the complete variable domain reads GAGVSQSPSNKVTEKGKDVELRCDPISGHTALYWYRQSLGQGLEFLIYFQGNSAPDKSGLPSDRFSAERTGGSVSTLTIQRTQQEDSAVYLCASSLPGTQYFGPGTRLLVL.

This clone was picked up one time. The CDR3 reads CAISGQGGREKLFF. In DNA, the CDR3 is TGTGCCATCAGTGGACAGGGGGGGCGTGAAAAACTGTTTTTT. The rearrangement joins TRBV10-3 to TRBJ1-4, with 9 bases fitting TRBD1. The trim removed 4 bases at V and 7 bases at J, leaving 4 bases unmatched. The CDR3 has 14 residues. CDR1 ENHRY and CDR2 SYGVKD come from the germline V gene.

This sequence joins TRBV19 and TRBJ2-1; maybe TRBD1 (5 bases). V lost 7 bases and J lost 8, with 12 bases in between. This CDR3 has 12 residues. Germline V gene data show CDR1 as LNHDA and CDR2 as SQIVND (reference sequence). The CDR3, as DNA: TGTGCCAGTAACCAAGGGGTGCATGAGCAGTTCTTC. Translation gives CASNQGVHEQFF.

This clone was recorded a few times. The chain recombines TRBV5-1 with TRBJ1-4; 10 bases map to TRBD1. The CDR3 has 16 residues. The germline V gene has CDR1 SGHRS and CDR2 YFSETQ. V shed 3 bases, J shed 0 bases, and the junction held 2 bases outside the gene matches. The chain's CDR3 is CASSSGQGATNEKLFF. CDR3 nucleotide sequence: TGCGCCAGCAGCTCCGGACAGGGGGCAACTAATGAAAAACTGTTTTTT.

The rearrangement uses TRBV4-3 and TRBJ2-3; 11 bases agree with TRBD2. With V trimmed by 0 bases and J by 5 bases, 10 bases remained unmatched. Germline V gene lookup returns CDR1 LGHNA and CDR2 YSLEER. The CDR3 is 18 residues long. This chain's CDR3 is CASSQDVALAGGLDTQYF. Written as DNA, the CDR3 is TGCGCCAGCAGCCAAGATGTTGCCCTAGCGGGGGGATTAGATACGCAGTATTTT.

The chain employs TRBV11-2 and TRBJ2-5; TRBD2 agrees at 10 bases. V shed 4 bases and J 0 bases; nucleotides not matched to a gene: 2. The CDR3 runs to 15 residues. The germline gives CDR1 SGHAT, CDR2 FQNNGV. The CDR3 sequence: CASSYSGGYQETQYF. In nucleotides, the CDR3 is TGTGCCAGCAGCTATAGCGGGGGGTACCAAGAGACCCAGTACTTC. Variable domain in full (rest from reference TRBV11-2 and TRBJ2-5): EAGVAQSPRYKIIEKRQSVAFWCNPISGHATLYWYQQILGQGPKLLIQFQNNGVVDDSQLPKDRFSAERLKGVDSTLKIQPAKLEDSAVYLCASSYSGGYQETQYFGPGTRLLVL.

The sample holds a few counts of this clone. J is TRBJ2-1 and V is TRBV6-1; 10 nucleotides align to TRBD1. V gave up 1 base and J gave up 3 bases; unmatched junction bases: 0. In germline, CDR1 is MNHNS, CDR2 SASEGT. CDR3 length equals 15 residues. The CDR3: CASSEGTGGYNEQFF. DNA of the CDR3: TGTGCCAGCAGTGAAGGGACAGGGGGCTACAATGAGCAGTTCTTC.